This T cell receptor beta chain originates from a study of blood T cell repertoires in COVID-19. Overall study context: The United States, Italy and Spain provided the acute and convalescent COVID-19 samples. PBMCs, B-cell-depleted T cells, or T cells were the source of the cDNA or gDNA that made up the material.

Trimming removed 10 bases from V and 4 bases from J, with 16 bases in between. The CDR3 spans 14 residues. Germline V gene sequence: CDR1 LNHDA, CDR2 SQIVND (reference sequence). Seattle-derived patients entered the study during active infection and were followed longitudinally. In the study's own analysis: Amplification from reference gene primers served as the basis for estimated nucleated cell counts. Libraries were prepared by immunoSEQ multiplex PCR; TCRdb keeps only in-frame clonotypes and omits some of them. The V and J calls and the clone size are those of that table, but D and trimming were determined from the DNA. The data hold about 340,000 clones, with about nine tenths observed a single time.

This TCR was sampled from a woman in her seventies with COVID-19, enrolled during active disease. The material sequenced was peripheral blood. V usage is TRBV19 and J usage is TRBJ2-2; tentative D call: TRBD1 (6 bases). The CDR3 spells CATQLGGTTGELFF. The CDR3 DNA follows: TGTGCCACCCAACTAGGGGGTACCACCGGGGAGCTGTTTTTT.